The 25 T cell receptor beta chains in this list originate from one sample, sequenced in a study of regulatory T cells in long-lasting Graves disease. Specified time point: persistent/refractory GD, antithyroid drugs over 5 years with positive TRAb. From RNA extracted from PBMCs, the TCR library was made. Sequencing libraries for TCR beta were prepared with iRepertoire HTBI primers and Arm-PCR of CDR3 regions. TCRdb passed the multiplex PCR reads through MiXCR, listing each CDR3 protein once. The data show some 440,000 distinct CDR3 sequences, roughly 20% seen once. Sequences were derived from peripheral blood mononuclear cells (PBMCs), sampled when the disease was refractory, from a patient treated with antithyroid drugs. These receptors were obtained from a female donor with Graves disease.

A note on this clonotype: One junction end disagrees with the germline gene, perhaps due to a read error. CDR3 protein: CANSQETQYF. CDR3 DNA sequence: TGTGCCAACAGCCAAGAGACCCAGTACTTC. J is TRBJ2-5 and V is TRBV5-8; no clear D gene. Per the germline V gene, CDR1 is SGHTS and CDR2 is YDEGEE. The CDR3 totals 10 residues.

This clonotype has a handful of counts. The CDR3 is CAPDLTGELFF. Written as DNA, the CDR3 is TGTGCCCCGGACCTGACCGGGGAGCTGTTTTTT. The chain couples TRBV7-9 to TRBJ2-2, with D unclear. Looked up from germline, CDR1 is SEHNR and CDR2 is FQNEAQ (reference sequence). This CDR3 is built from 11 residues. V lost 11 bases and J 5 bases, leaving 9 bases between the germline ends.

The J gene is TRBJ1-2, the V gene TRBV9; D ambiguous. CDR3 size: 13 residues. V lost 0 bases and J lost 4, with 7 bases in between. CDR1 and CDR2 (germline): SGDLS, YYNGEE. This chain's CDR3 is CASSVDSAYGYTF. As DNA, the CDR3 is TGTGCCAGCAGCGTAGACAGCGCCTATGGCTACACCTTC.

This clonotype came up many times. The rearrangement links TRBV12-5 to TRBJ2-5; D perhaps matches TRBD2 (6 bases). CDR1 is LGHNT, CDR2 FRNRAP, per germline. V shed 3 bases and J shed 5 bases, with 16 bases lying between them. The CDR3 is 15 amino acids. The CDR3 DNA follows: TGTGCTAGTGGTTTAAGAGGCGGGATTGGGGAGACCCAGTACTTC. This codes for CASGLRGGIGETQYF.

This clonotype was seen a few times. This chain joins TRBV9 and TRBJ2-5, with 9 bases matching TRBD1. V was pared by 2 bases and J by 4 bases, with 9 bases of the junction left unmatched. Germline assignment: CDR1 SGDLS and CDR2 YYNGEE. CDR3 size: 16 residues. The CDR3 region has the DNA TGTGCCAGCAGCGTTACAGGGGGCTTGGGTAGAGAGACCCAGTACTTC. Translated, it gives CASSVTGGLGRETQYF.

This clonotype was seen at least ten times. This sequence joins TRBV10-3 and TRBJ2-5; 12 bases agree with TRBD2. This CDR3 is 17 amino acids long. J was trimmed by 2 bases and V by 0 bases; bases with no gene match: 4. Germline CDR1 ENHRY, CDR2 SYGVKD. CDR3 region: CAISESEGLAGQETQYF. The CDR3 nucleotides are TGTGCCATCAGTGAGTCAGAAGGACTAGCGGGGCAAGAGACCCAGTACTTC.

This clonotype was counted at least ten times. The chain has TRBV27 and TRBJ2-7, with 10 nucleotides matching TRBD2. After removal of 6 bases from V and 6 bases from J, the junction contained 8 bases not matched to a gene. The CDR3 is made up of 14 amino acids. Germline V gene data show CDR1 as MNHEY and CDR2 as SMNVEV (reference sequence). The CDR3 region has the DNA TGTGCCAGCAGAAGAGCGGGAGGGCCCGGCGAGCAGTACTTC. Translating gives CASRRAGGPGEQYF.

There are many counts of this clonotype. The V and J genes are TRBV29-1 and TRBJ2-5; 12 bases match TRBD2. The CDR3 totals 17 residues. In germline, CDR1 is SQVTM, CDR2 ANQGSEA. V lost 4 bases to trimming and J lost 2 bases; unmatched junction nucleotides: 11. The CDR3 reads CSVAGTSGLVFQETQYF. CDR3 DNA sequence: TGCAGCGTTGCAGGGACTAGCGGGCTAGTTTTTCAAGAGACCCAGTACTTC.

This clonotype was observed many times. The J gene is TRBJ1-3, the V gene TRBV2, with D unclear. V lost 3 bases and J lost 6, with 6 bases in between. CDR1 and CDR2 (germline): SNHLY, FYNNEI. The CDR3 runs to 12 residues. This chain's CDR3 is CASSDPANTIYF. As DNA, the CDR3 is TGTGCCAGCAGTGATCCGGCAAACACCATATATTTT.

The table lists this clonotype with many counts. CDR3 protein: CASAVQETQYF. Here the CDR3 DNA reads TGTGCCTCTGCAGTCCAAGAGACCCAGTACTTC. V gene TRBV11-2 combines with J gene TRBJ2-5; D is unresolved. Germline V gene lookup returns CDR1 SGHAT and CDR2 FQNNGV. This CDR3 has 11 amino acids. Trimming took 11 bases from V and 1 from J, leaving 8 bases between them.

In this sample, this clonotype turned up many times. The rearrangement joins TRBV12-3 or TRBV12-4 to TRBJ1-1; 8 nucleotides align to TRBD1. V lost 7 bases and J lost 4; bases outside the gene matches: 8. The CDR3 covers 14 residues. CDR3 DNA: TGTGCCAGCACCTTGGGTACAGGGGGCACTGAAGCTTTCTTT. Its protein product is CASTLGTGGTEAFF.

The table lists this clonotype with many counts. The chain combines TRBV2 with TRBJ2-2, with TRBD2 identical over 13 bases. Germline V CDR1 and CDR2: SNHLY, FYNNEI. V was clipped by 6 bases and J by 8 bases; unmatched bases: 12. This CDR3 is built from 17 residues. CDR3 coding DNA: TGTGCCAGCAGGCTACTAGCGGGAGGGACCAGGTCGGGGGAGCTGTTTTTT. Its translation is CASRLLAGGTRSGELFF.

This clonotype came up a few times. The V and J genes are TRBV7-9 and TRBJ1-1, with D hard to call. CDR1 and CDR2 from the germline V gene are SEHNR and FQNEAQ (reference sequence). The CDR3 contains 9 residues. Trimming took off 8 bases at V and 6 bases at J, with 4 bases between the two ends. CDR3 amino acids: CASGAEAFF. The CDR3 DNA reads as TGTGCCAGCGGGGCTGAAGCTTTCTTT.

The chain carries TRBV12-3 or TRBV12-4 and TRBJ2-1; 12 bases agree with TRBD2. V lost 5 bases, J lost 1 base, and 6 bases stayed unmatched. The CDR3 has 17 residues. The CDR3 sequence: CASSRKLAGGSYNEQFF. CDR3 coding DNA: TGTGCCAGCAGTCGTAAACTAGCGGGAGGTTCCTACAATGAGCAGTTCTTC.

This clonotype was seen many times. The V call is TRBV28, the J call TRBJ1-4; TRBD1 matches 8 bases. CDR3 length: 15 amino acids. Trimming took 2 bases from V and 4 from J; bases not matched to a gene: 3. Germline lookup yields CDR1 MDHEN and CDR2 SYDVKM. This CDR3 reads CASSLRQGRNEKLFF. CDR3 DNA: TGTGCCAGCAGTTTACGACAGGGGCGTAATGAAAAACTGTTTTTT.

This sequence joins TRBV13 and TRBJ2-5; 8 bases map to TRBD2. The CDR3 loop spans 14 amino acids. CDR1 is PRHDT and CDR2 is FYEKMQ in the germline V gene (reference sequence). V dropped 3 bases and J dropped 4; count of bases not matched to a gene: 4. The CDR3 DNA reads as TGTGCCAGCAGCTTTAGCGGGACGGGAGAGACCCAGTACTTC. This sequence encodes CASSFSGTGETQYF. Complete variable domain (other parts from reference TRBV13 and TRBJ2-5): AAGVIQSPRHLIKEKRETATLKCYPIPRHDTVYWYQQGPGQDPQFLISFYEKMQSDKGSIPDRFSAQQFSDYHSELNMSSLELGDSALYFCASSFSGTGETQYFGPGTRLLVL.

Concerning this clonotype: A much larger clonotype is one base distant, so this may be a read error. The chain uses TRBV20-1 and TRBJ1-2; D remains ambiguous. Germline loops: CDR1 DFQATT, CDR2 SNEGSKA (reference sequence). This CDR3 has 13 residues. CDR3 region: CSARPFPASGYAF. Written as DNA, the CDR3 is TGCAGTGCTAGACCTTTTCCGGCTAGCGGCTACGCCTTC.

This clonotype has a count of ten or more. Here the CDR3 reads CASSFETGGGYGYTF. The CDR3 coding sequence is TGTGCCAGCAGTTTTGAGACAGGCGGCGGGTATGGCTACACCTTC. The genes are TRBV28 and TRBJ1-2, with D perhaps TRBD1 (6 bases). V was trimmed by 3 bases and J by 5 bases, leaving 16 bases between them. Per germline, CDR1 MDHEN and CDR2 SYDVKM. This CDR3 comprises 15 residues.

The chain has TRBV6-1 and TRBJ2-1; no reliable D call. Germline V gives CDR1 MNHNS, CDR2 SASEGT. Trimming shortened V by 2 bases and J by 3 bases, and 14 bases separated the two germline ends. The length of the CDR3 is 16 residues. CDR3 sequence (DNA): TGTGCCAGCAGTGAAAAAATCACGCCGGGCTACAATGAGCAGTTCTTC. Protein: CASSEKITPGYNEQFF.

Many counts were recorded for this clonotype. The chain is built from TRBV29-1 and TRBJ2-5; no definite D call. This CDR3 region has 14 residues. The V end was cut by 6 bases, the J end by 4 bases, with 18 bases between. CDR1 SQVTM and CDR2 ANQGSEA come from the germline V gene. CDR3 sequence reads: CSVAPSTVAETQYF. CDR3 DNA: TGCAGCGTCGCCCCCTCCACAGTGGCAGAGACCCAGTACTTC. The whole variable domain, remainder taken from reference TRBV29-1 and TRBJ2-5, is SAVISQKPSRDICQRGTSLTIQCQVDSQVTMMFWYRQQPGQSLTLIATANQGSEATYESGFVIDKFPISRPNLTFSTLTVSNMSPEDSSIYLCSVAPSTVAETQYFGPGTRLLVL.

In this sample, this clonotype turned up a few times. This chain joins TRBV19 and TRBJ1-3; D not certain. The CDR3 runs to 17 residues. The germline CDR1 and CDR2 sequences are LNHDA and SQIVND (reference sequence). The V gene lost 10 bases and the J gene lost 0 bases, with 22 bases spanning the gap. CDR3 residues: CATSVGRLPSSGNTIYF. In nucleotides, the CDR3 is TGTGCCACCTCGGTAGGGCGACTTCCGTCCTCTGGAAACACCATATATTTT.

This chain uses TRBV6-5 with TRBJ1-1, with D hard to call. V shed 0 bases and J shed 0 bases, with 8 bases lying between them. The CDR3 has 15 amino acids. Germline assignment: CDR1 MNHEY and CDR2 SVGAGI. The DNA for the CDR3 is TGTGCCAGCAGTTACTCCTTGGCGGTGAACACTGAAGCTTTCTTT. The encoded protein is CASSYSLAVNTEAFF.

This clonotype was observed a handful of times. The rearrangement links TRBV20-1 to TRBJ1-2; D gene uncertain. Trimming shortened V by 0 bases and J by 0 bases, and 8 bases separated the two germline ends. CDR1 DFQATT and CDR2 SNEGSKA come from the germline V gene (reference sequence). This CDR3 contains 14 residues. Here the CDR3 DNA reads TGCAGTGCTAGAGATGCAGATTCTAACTATGGCTACACCTTC. As protein: CSARDADSNYGYTF.

This clonotype came up many times. The rearrangement links TRBV7-2 to TRBJ2-5; 9 bases match TRBD1. After removal of 2 bases from V and 8 bases from J, the junction contained 6 bases not matched to a gene. The CDR3 loop spans 14 amino acids. CDR1 is SGHTA and CDR2 is FQGNSA in the germline V gene. CDR3 sequence reads: CASSLPGTGNTQYF. The DNA for the CDR3 is TGTGCCAGCAGCTTACCCGGGACAGGGAATACCCAGTACTTC. The variable domain in full, with the rest retrieved from reference TRBV7-2 and TRBJ2-5, is GAGVSQSPSNKVTEKGKDVELRCDPISGHTALYWYRQSLGQGLEFLIYFQGNSAPDKSGLPSDRFSAERTGGSVSTLTIQRTQQEDSAVYLCASSLPGTGNTQYFGPGTRLLVL.

This clonotype turned up a few times. V and J are TRBV9 and TRBJ2-7; D is ambiguous. This CDR3 is built from 15 residues. V dropped 0 bases and J dropped 5 bases, with 15 bases sitting between them. Germline values: CDR1 SGDLS, CDR2 YYNGEE. CDR3 region: CASSVDVTSRDEQYF. CDR3 sequence (DNA): TGTGCCAGCAGCGTAGACGTGACATCGCGCGACGAGCAGTACTTC.